The rows below give T cell receptor beta chains drawn from one sample of a study of shared clonotypes between healthy human individuals. Profiling relied on immunoSEQ multiplex PCR, and the TCRdb table lists in-frame clones only, not all of them. Counted here are hundreds of thousands of clones, roughly 96% occurring once; the ten biggest clones make up 0.11%. The sample taken for sequencing was naive CD8+ T cells sorted from blood. The receptors come from a woman aged 25 to 39 in good health. The CDR3 runs from the conserved cysteine through the conserved F or W. The D gene is left open where the match is weak. Clone size, where shown, is once, few, many, or a class for clones that have expanded.

CDR3 protein | CDR3 DNA | J gene | clone size | D gene | V gene
CASSLTGNTGELFF | TGTGCCAGCAGCTTAACAGGGAACACCGGGGAGCTGTTTTTT | TRBJ2-2 | - | - | TRBV7-9
CASSLTWDPGQPQHF | TGTGCCAGCAGTTTAACTTGGGACCCGGGTCAGCCCCAGCATTTT | TRBJ1-5 | - | - | TRBV28
CASSRTSGQTQYF | TGTGCCAGCAGTAGGACTAGCGGTCAGACCCAGTACTTC | TRBJ2-5 | once | TRBD2 | TRBV6-1
CASGPGTAGLDEQFF | TGTGCTAGTGGTCCGGGGACAGCGGGTCTTGATGAGCAGTTCTTC | TRBJ2-1 | - | - | TRBV12-5
CASSLRESITRGKAFF | TGTGCCAGCAGCCTCCGGGAGTCAATAACGCGCGGGAAAGCTTTCTTT | TRBJ1-1 | - | - | TRBV27
CASSGLGKMNEQFF | TGTGCCAGCAGCGGGTTAGGGAAGATGAATGAGCAGTTCTTC | TRBJ2-1 | - | - | TRBV7-9
CASTIQGSGANVLTF | TGTGCCAGCACCATACAGGGTTCTGGGGCCAACGTCCTGACTTTC | TRBJ2-6 | - | - | TRBV9
CASSLSTSGSYEQYF | TGTGCCAGCAGTCTCTCGACTAGCGGGAGTTACGAGCAGTACTTC | TRBJ2-7 | - | TRBD2 | TRBV27
CASSNSGRSPYEQYF | TGTGCCAGTAGCAATAGCGGGAGAAGCCCCTACGAGCAGTACTTC | TRBJ2-7 | - | TRBD2 | TRBV19
CATSRVRVAGATASTDTQYF | TGTGCCACCAGCAGAGTTCGAGTAGCGGGAGCAACCGCTAGCACAGATACGCAGTATTTT | TRBJ2-3 | once | TRBD2 | TRBV15
CASSASPQGDHEQYF | TGTGCCAGCAGCGCTAGCCCTCAGGGGGACCACGAGCAGTACTTC | TRBJ2-7 | - | TRBD1 | TRBV9
CSVEDQGTHYGYTF | TGCAGCGTTGAAGATCAGGGGACACACTATGGCTACACCTTC | TRBJ1-2 | - | - | TRBV29-1
CASSDHSLGPEQYF | TGTGCCAGCAGTGACCACTCCTTGGGCCCCGAGCAGTACTTC | TRBJ2-7 | - | - | TRBV6-6
CASTLTGGVLAGIQETQYF | TGTGCCAGCACCCTAACAGGGGGAGTACTAGCGGGGATCCAAGAGACCCAGTACTTC | TRBJ2-5 | - | TRBD2 | TRBV28
CASSLSATASTDTQYF | TGTGCCAGCAGTTTATCAGCGACTGCTAGCACAGATACGCAGTATTTT | TRBJ2-3 | - | - | TRBV27
CASSASLSSTDTQYF | TGTGCCAGCAGCGCTAGCCTGTCTAGCACAGATACGCAGTATTTT | TRBJ2-3 | - | - | TRBV7-9
CASSLTSGRAKDTQYF | TGTGCCAGCAGCTTGACTAGCGGGAGGGCGAAAGATACGCAGTATTTT | TRBJ2-3 | once | TRBD2 | TRBV7-9
CASSFPLAGLDEQYF | TGTGCCAGCAGTTTCCCTCTAGCGGGACTTGACGAGCAGTACTTC | TRBJ2-7 | - | TRBD2 | TRBV6-5
CASSLGISNQPQHF | TGTGCCAGCAGTTTAGGCATCAGCAATCAGCCCCAGCATTTT | TRBJ1-5 | - | - | TRBV28
CASSPTAAEQYF | TGTGCCAGCAGCCCCACGGCGGCCGAGCAGTACTTC | TRBJ2-7 | - | - | TRBV7-9
CASSKPGTGWQETQYF | TGTGCCAGCAGCAAGCCAGGGACCGGGTGGCAAGAGACCCAGTACTTC | TRBJ2-5 | - | - | TRBV9